Listed below are T cell receptor beta chains from one sample, sequenced in a study of T cells in Graves' hyperthyroidism and ophthalmopathy. TCRdb re-analysed the multiplex PCR reads in MiXCR, keeping a single row per CDR3 protein. The repertoire holds 480,000 or so distinct CDR3 sequences, 46% seen once, with 44% in the top ten. The sequencing input was peripheral blood or thyroid tissue (not recorded which). The receptors originated from an adult woman with Graves' disease, either hyperthyroidism or ophthalmopathy (not recorded which). Each CDR3 is given with its conserved first and last residue. D genes are given only for firm matches. A row's size may be missing; if present it is once, few, many or a size class.

j_gene	d_gene	v_gene	abundance	CDR3aa	CDR3nt
TRBJ2-5	.	TRBV20-1	many	CSARDELTAWETQYF	TGCAGTGCTAGAGATGAGCTTACCGCCTGGGAGACCCAGTACTTC
TRBJ1-4	.	TRBV20-1	once	CSGRGGNEKLFF	TGCAGTGGTAGGGGGGGGAATGAAAAACTGTTTTTT
TRBJ1-5	TRBD1	TRBV12-3/TRBV12-4	many	CASSPGTGLNQPQHF	TGTGCCAGCAGCCCCGGGACAGGTCTCAATCAGCCCCAGCATTTT
TRBJ1-5	.	TRBV7-4	.	CASSVGNGRAETQHF	TGTGCCAGCAGCGTAGGCAACGGGAGGGCGGAGACCCAGCATTTT
TRBJ1-1	.	TRBV2	.	CASSRRLAGEDNEAFF	TGTGCCAGCAGTCGGAGACTAGCGGGAGAGGACAATGAAGCTTTCTTT
TRBJ1-3	TRBD1	TRBV2	many	CASSGTGGSGNTIYF	TGTGCCAGCAGTGGGACAGGGGGCTCTGGAAACACCATATATTTT
TRBJ2-7	TRBD2	TRBV7-8	.	CASSLAVSLAGVYEQYF	TGTGCCAGCAGCTTAGCGGTCTCCCTAGCGGGAGTTTACGAGCAGTACTTC
TRBJ1-2	.	TRBV20-1	.	CSASARDPNYGYTF	TGCAGTGCTTCGGCTCGGGACCCCAACTATGGCTACACCTTC
TRBJ2-7	.	TRBV12-3/TRBV12-4	many	CASTIPGRDYEQYF	TGTGCCAGCACCATACCGGGACGGGACTACGAGCAGTACTTC
TRBJ2-7	.	TRBV29-1	.	CSVEVNGDEQYF	TGCAGCGTTGAAGTGAACGGGGATGAGCAGTACTTC
TRBJ2-4	.	TRBV7-9	.	CASSLVPPGDIQYF	TGTGCCAGCAGCTTAGTTCCCCCGGGAGACATTCAGTACTTC
TRBJ2-7	.	TRBV12-3/TRBV12-4	.	CASRAGHKQYF	TGTGCCAGCAGAGCGGGACACAAGCAGTACTTC
TRBJ2-5	.	TRBV7-6	many	CASRSLGYQETQYF	TGTGCCAGCAGGTCCTTGGGGTACCAAGAGACCCAGTACTTC
TRBJ1-2	.	TRBV6-1	few	CASRRGDYGYTF	TGTGCCAGCCGGAGGGGGGACTATGGCTACACCTTC
TRBJ2-1	TRBD2	TRBV7-9	.	CASSLGSGRYNEQFF	TGTGCTAGCAGCTTAGGTAGCGGGAGGTACAATGAGCAGTTCTTC
TRBJ2-7	.	TRBV20-1	few	CSARVGGNSYEQYF	TGCAGTGCTAGAGTAGGTGGGAACTCCTACGAGCAGTACTTC
TRBJ1-5	.	TRBV7-2	.	CASSRVGGRNQPQHF	TGTGCCAGCAGCCGAGTGGGGGGTCGCAATCAGCCCCAGCATTTT
TRBJ1-2	.	TRBV7-9	many	CASSVAGGLDGYTF	TGTGCCAGCAGCGTCGCCGGGGGGTTGGATGGCTACACCTTC
TRBJ1-2	.	TRBV7-6	.	CASSLDRSWGYGYTF	TGTGCCAGCAGCTTAGATAGGTCGTGGGGCTATGGCTACACCTTC
TRBJ2-2	TRBD1	TRBV25-1	many	CASSGIRGRSVTGELFF	TGTGCCAGCAGTGGGATAAGGGGGCGATCCGTAACCGGGGAGCTGTTTTTT
TRBJ1-6	.	TRBV7-9	.	CASRRGYSPLHF	TGTGCCAGCAGACGGGGATATTCACCCCTCCACTTT
TRBJ2-5	.	TRBV14	.	CASSQLSGRELETQYF	TGTGCCAGCAGCCAACTCAGCGGCAGGGAGTTGGAGACCCAGTACTTC
TRBJ2-2	.	TRBV27	few	CAEEGSYGELFF	TGTGCCGAGGAGGGGAGTTACGGGGAGCTGTTTTTT
TRBJ2-5	.	TRBV29-1	many	CSVFRQETQYF	TGCAGCGTTTTTAGGCAAGAGACCCAGTACTTC
TRBJ2-5	.	TRBV6-5	many	CASSYGRGDQETQYF	TGTGCCAGCAGTTACGGTAGGGGGGACCAAGAGACCCAGTACTTC
TRBJ1-1	TRBD1	TRBV15	few	CATQSTGVTEAFF	TGTGCCACCCAATCGACAGGGGTCACTGAAGCTTTCTTT
TRBJ2-2	.	TRBV7-6	once	CASSLVRPIDGELFF	TGTGCCAGCAGCTTAGTAAGGCCAATAGACGGGGAGCTGTTTTTT
TRBJ1-1	.	TRBV20-1	few	CSAPGRNTEAFF	TGCAGTGCTCCGGGCAGGAACACTGAAGCTTTCTTT
TRBJ2-7	.	TRBV7-3	many	CASSQDSHSSYEQYF	TGTGCCAGCAGCCAAGACAGCCATAGCTCCTACGAGCAGTACTTC
TRBJ1-2	TRBD1	TRBV15	.	CATSTETGDNYGYTF	TGTGCCACCAGCACCGAGACAGGGGATAACTATGGCTACACCTTC
TRBJ1-1	.	TRBV29-1	.	CSVSRVVPEAFF	TGCAGCGTGAGCCGGGTCGTCCCTGAGGCTTTCTTT
TRBJ1-4	.	TRBV11-2	many	CASSSRTARNEKLFF	TGTGCCAGCAGCTCGAGGACAGCCCGTAATGAAAAACTGTTTTTT
TRBJ1-5	TRBD1	TRBV24-1	.	CATSDRTGGWQPQHF	TGTGCCACCAGTGACCGGACAGGGGGCTGGCAGCCCCAGCATTTT
TRBJ1-5	.	TRBV7-9	.	CASSAGDRVRNQPQHF	TGTGCCAGCAGCGCAGGGGATCGGGTGCGCAATCAGCCCCAGCATTTT
TRBJ1-2	TRBD1	TRBV15	.	CATSTGGYNYGYTF	TGTGCCACCAGCACAGGGGGATATAACTATGGCTACACCTTC
TRBJ1-1	TRBD1	TRBV10-3	.	CAISGDREGTEAFF	TGTGCCATCAGTGGGGACAGGGAAGGGACTGAAGCTTTCTTT
TRBJ2-2	TRBD1	TRBV2	many	CASRLRGLGTGELFF	TGTGCCAGCAGATTGAGGGGGCTTGGCACCGGGGAGCTGTTTTTT
TRBJ1-5	.	TRBV29-1	.	CSVEGALQPQHF	TGCAGCGTTGAAGGGGCTCTTCAGCCCCAGCATTTT
TRBJ2-1	.	TRBV29-1	few	CSVEWGGPDEQFF	TGCAGCGTTGAATGGGGGGGCCCGGATGAGCAGTTCTTC
TRBJ1-5	.	TRBV19	.	CASSIDSRANQPQHF	TGTGCCAGTAGTATAGATTCCAGAGCCAATCAGCCCCAGCATTTT
TRBJ1-1	.	TRBV29-1	many	CSTAGGSKGTEAFF	TGCAGCACTGCCGGAGGGTCGAAGGGAACTGAAGCTTTCTTT
TRBJ2-7	TRBD2	TRBV11-2	.	CASSSITGTSGIRGYEQYF	TGTGCCAGCAGCTCGATAACCGGGACTAGCGGGATAAGAGGCTACGAGCAGTACTTC
TRBJ2-7	TRBD2	TRBV7-2	.	CASSLVSSSGSSYEQYF	TGTGCCAGCAGCTTAGTCTCATCCAGCGGGAGCTCCTACGAGCAGTACTTC
TRBJ1-1	TRBD1	TRBV20-1	once	CSASSGTGALEAFF	TGCAGTGCTAGTTCCGGGACAGGGGCACTGGAAGCTTTCTTT
TRBJ2-5	.	TRBV6-5	.	CASRGNTAETQYF	TGTGCCAGCAGAGGCAATACTGCGGAGACCCAGTACTTC